The 19 T cell receptor beta chains in this list originate from one sample, sequenced in a study of T cell repertoires in cytomegalovirus infection (dated 2019 in TCRdb). Their antigens remain unidentified. The treatment or condition label for this specimen denotes: in vitro stimulation with specific CMV peptide epitopes to enrich CMV-specific T cells. Sequencing was performed on an Illumina HiSeq 1500. TCRdb redid the processing of the public reads, applying fastp at Q25 and MiXCR, and retained in-frame beta chains. Here each entry gathers all rows of one CDR3 protein and keeps the most common genes and DNA. The sample table contains around 78,000 distinct CDR3 sequences; only one count was recorded for under 30% of them. The top ten clonotypes cover roughly 50% of the sample. The source was CD8+ T cells from cultured PBMCs, collected from culture after CMV antigen stimulation. These TCRs come from a human donor in good health (CMV status not recorded). Some clones in this sample may be carry-over from other donors' samples.

This clonotype was picked up a small number of times. The chain has TRBV7-9 and TRBJ2-2; no reliable D call. V gave up 5 bases and J gave up 4 bases, with 8 bases separating them. CDR1 SEHNR and CDR2 FQNEAQ come from the germline V gene (reference sequence). CDR3 size: 13 residues. The CDR3 loop reads CASSLPVTGELFF. In nucleotides, the CDR3 is TGTGCCAGCAGCCTCCCGGTCACCGGGGAGCTGTTTTTT.

This chain uses TRBV7-6 with TRBJ2-3, with TRBD2 identical over 9 bases. Trimming at V came to 5 bases and at J to 8 bases, leaving 17 bases not matched to a gene. Germline V gives CDR1 SGHVS, CDR2 FNYEAQ. The length of the CDR3 is 17 residues. The CDR3 DNA reads TGTGCCAGCAGCCCCACGGGGGCGGGGGGGTTTTTGGTTACGCAGTATTTT. Amino acids: CASSPTGAGGFLVTQYF.

The chain is built from TRBV6-5 and TRBJ2-7; TRBD1 agrees at 9 bases. CDR1 is MNHEY and CDR2 is SVGAGI in the germline V gene. The V and J ends lost 6 bases and 5 bases, in that order; junction bases with no gene match: 14. The CDR3 has 16 residues. CDR3 nucleotide sequence: TGTGCCAGCAGATTAACTTGGGACAGGGTGTCTGACGAGCAGTACTTC. It yields the protein CASRLTWDRVSDEQYF.

This clonotype was observed many times. The chain uses TRBV12-3 or TRBV12-4 and TRBJ2-7, with D perhaps TRBD1 or TRBD2 (6 bases each). The CDR3 loop spans 14 amino acids. V was trimmed by 3 bases and J by 6 bases, leaving 15 bases between them. CDR3 residues: CASSFGGGLAEQYF. The CDR3 DNA reads as TGTGCCAGCAGTTTCGGAGGGGGTCTGGCCGAGCAGTACTTC.

The CDR3 DNA is TGTGCCAGCAGCTGGGGACAGGGGACCTACGAGCAGTACTTC. This codes for CASSWGQGTYEQYF. The J gene is TRBJ2-7, the V gene TRBV11-3; 10 positions match TRBD1. With 4 bases clipped from V and 2 bases from J, the junction kept 2 bases outside the gene matches. The CDR3 extends over 14 amino acids. Per the germline V gene, CDR1 is SGHNT and CDR2 is YENEEA.

In its sample, this clonotype was seen many times. The chain is built from TRBV4-1 and TRBJ2-5; TRBD1 aligns across 11 bases. Trimming took 1 base from V and 5 from J; bases not matched to a gene: 6. The CDR3 loop spans 16 amino acids. Germline V gene data show CDR1 as MGHRA and CDR2 as YSYEKL. For the CDR3, the DNA is TGCGCCAGCAGCCAAGCCCGGACAGGGGGCCGGGAGACCCAGTACTTC. Encoded protein: CASSQARTGGRETQYF.

This clonotype has just a few counts. The chain employs TRBV7-9 and TRBJ1-2, with a tentative D call TRBD1 (6 bases). The CDR3 loop spans 16 amino acids. Germline CDR1 is SEHNR and CDR2 is FQNEAQ (reference sequence). Trimming took 5 bases from V and 2 from J, leaving 18 bases between them. The CDR3 spells CASSLTGGGANYGYTF. The CDR3 DNA is TGTGCCAGCAGCCTGACGGGGGGGGGCGCAAACTATGGCTACACCTTC.

Within the sample, this clonotype is medium-sized. The rearrangement links TRBV7-8 to TRBJ1-1, with D possibly matching TRBD1 (5 bases). The CDR3 runs to 13 residues. CDR1 is SGHVS, CDR2 FQNEAQ, per germline. Trimming left V 5 bases short and J 2 bases short, with 9 bases between. The CDR3 sequence: CASSPGLNTEAFF. The CDR3 DNA follows: TGTGCCAGCAGCCCGGGACTAAACACTGAAGCTTTCTTT.

In this sample, this clonotype turned up many times. The V gene is TRBV7-6, the J gene TRBJ1-4, with D unclear. Trimming removed 5 bases from V and 0 bases from J, with 10 bases in between. The CDR3 extends over 15 amino acids. Per germline, CDR1 SGHVS and CDR2 FNYEAQ. CDR3 residues: CASSPDYATNEKLFF. The CDR3 DNA sequence: TGTGCCAGCAGCCCCGATTATGCAACTAATGAAAAACTGTTTTTT.

The V gene is TRBV27, the J gene TRBJ1-3, with D possibly TRBD1 on 5 matching bases. Germline V CDR1 and CDR2: MNHEY, SMNVEV (reference sequence). Trimming shortened V by 6 bases and J by 0 bases, and 12 bases separated the two germline ends. The CDR3 spans 15 residues. CDR3 sequence: CASSPGRPSGNTIYF. CDR3 DNA: TGTGCCAGCAGCCCGGGACGGCCCTCTGGAAACACCATATATTTT.

The gene calls are TRBV12-3 or TRBV12-4 and TRBJ1-2; the D is unclear. The CDR3 consists of 12 residues. V lost 6 bases and J lost 8, with 13 bases in between. The CDR3 sequence is CASRGPPDGYTF. The CDR3 DNA reads TGTGCCAGCAGAGGACCTCCGGACGGCTACACCTTC.

This rearrangement joins TRBV25-1 to TRBJ1-1; 7 bases fit TRBD1. V trimming: 9 bases; J trimming: 4 bases; junction bases outside the gene matches: 11. Germline V CDR1 and CDR2: MGHDK, SYGVNS. This CDR3 contains 14 residues. CDR3 nucleotide sequence: TGTGCCAGTAGCACAGGGGCCCCGGGCACTGAAGCTTTCTTT. Its translation is CASSTGAPGTEAFF. Supplemented by reference TRBV25-1 and TRBJ1-1, the full variable domain reads EADIYQTPRYLVIGTGKKITLECSQTMGHDKMYWYQQDPGMELHLIHYSYGVNSTEKGDLSSESTVSRIRTEHFPLTLESARPSHTSQYLCASSTGAPGTEAFFGQGTRLTVV.

The sample holds a few counts of this clonotype. The V gene is TRBV7-8, the J gene TRBJ2-4, with D possibly matching TRBD1 (6 bases). CDR1 is SGHVS and CDR2 is FQNEAQ in the germline V gene. Trimming pared 4 bases from V and 0 bases from J, leaving 10 bases between. This CDR3 comprises 15 residues. This CDR3 reads CASSSEQGAKNIQYF. CDR3 coding DNA: TGTGCCAGCAGCTCCGAACAGGGAGCCAAAAACATTCAGTACTTC.

In its sample, this clonotype was seen many times. The V gene is TRBV7-8, the J gene TRBJ2-3; the match to TRBD2 covers 8 bases. In germline, CDR1 is SGHVS, CDR2 FQNEAQ. The CDR3 extends over 15 amino acids. J gave up 2 bases and V 3 bases, and 4 bases lay outside the gene matches. The CDR3 nucleotides read TGTGCCAGCAGCTTCCGCGGGAGGAACACAGATACGCAGTATTTT. It is translated as CASSFRGRNTDTQYF.

The chain joins TRBV5-6 to TRBJ1-5, with D unclear. Germline CDR1 reads SGHDT; CDR2 reads YYEEEE. This CDR3 contains 18 residues. Trimming left V 0 bases short and J 0 bases short, with 16 bases between. The CDR3 region has the DNA TGTGCCAGCAGCTTGGGAGACGGAAAAGCCTATAGCAATCAGCCCCAGCATTTT. Protein sequence: CASSLGDGKAYSNQPQHF.

The table lists this clonotype with a few counts. The chain links TRBV7-9 to TRBJ2-1, with TRBD1 identical over 7 bases. J was trimmed by 6 bases and V by 5 bases; bases with no gene match: 4. The CDR3 is 13 amino acids. Germline V lookup: CDR1 SEHNR, CDR2 FQNEAQ (reference sequence). The CDR3 protein is CASSIGQVNEQFF. Written as DNA, the CDR3 is TGTGCCAGCAGCATCGGACAGGTCAATGAGCAGTTCTTC.

This clonotype was counted many times. The genes are TRBV7-6 and TRBJ2-1; 10 positions agree with TRBD1. Germline V gives CDR1 SGHVS, CDR2 FNYEAQ. The CDR3 is made up of 15 amino acids. V was pared by 4 bases and J by 7 bases, with 7 bases of the junction left unmatched. In nucleotides, the CDR3 is TGTGCCAGCAGCTCGCGGACAGGGGGTAGTAATGAGCAGTTCTTC. Residues: CASSSRTGGSNEQFF.

The chain recombines TRBV4-3 with TRBJ2-1; D unresolved. The V gene's germline CDR1 is LGHNA and CDR2 YSLEER. The CDR3 spans 16 residues. V gave up 0 bases and J gave up 0 bases, with 9 bases separating them. The DNA of the CDR3 is TGCGCCAGCAGCCAAGACCTCGCGGCCTCCTACAATGAGCAGTTCTTC. Residues: CASSQDLAASYNEQFF.

This clonotype occurred many times. The chain links TRBV7-9 to TRBJ2-3, with 11 positions matching TRBD1. Germline V gene sequence: CDR1 SEHNR, CDR2 FQNEAQ (reference sequence). J gave up 4 bases and V 6 bases, and 3 bases lay outside the gene matches. The CDR3 loop spans 14 amino acids. The DNA of the CDR3 is TGTGCCAGCAGACCGGGACAGGGGGCAGATACGCAGTATTTT. It is translated as CASRPGQGADTQYF.